This T cell receptor beta chain was identified during a study of cytomegalovirus exposure and HLA in healthy donors. The PCR contained 60 Vbeta and 13 Jbeta primers. Sequencing was performed with immunoSEQ multiplex PCR; in TCRdb, only in-frame clones are kept and a portion is missing. The sample yields 150,000 to 200,000 clones, of which the top ten take up about 6%. Per the germline V gene, CDR1 is SGDLS and CDR2 is YYNGEE. Trimming took 2 bases from V and 0 from J; bases not matched to a gene: 4. This CDR3 is built from 17 residues. The clonotype comes from a man younger than 40 in good health and CMV-seronegative. Source material: PBMCs. The gene calls are TRBV9 and TRBJ2-1; 11 nucleotides agree with TRBD2. In nucleotides, the CDR3 is TGTGCCAGCAGCGTTTCTAGCGGGGGGAGCTCCTACAATGAGCAGTTCTTC. It specifies CASSVSSGGSSYNEQFF.